The present entry profiles one T cell receptor (beta chain) with its context. What it binds is unknown. The sample is drawn from a study of shared clonotypes between healthy human individuals. As for the study in general: CD4 naive cells filled three plates per donor, CD4 memory three, CD8 naive two and CD8 memory one. Study-level points and caveats: Some clonotypes were shared by all four sorted-subset donors, while others were not shared. The non-shared ones had lower generation probabilities than the shared ones. Clonotype sharing among donors was expected to depend on sequencing depth.

CD45RO-negative, CCR7-selected cells formed the naive CD8 fraction, which excluded terminally differentiated effector memory CD45RA+ cells. Germline V lookup: CDR1 MGHRA, CDR2 YSYEKL. Deletions cut 1 base from V and 5 bases from J, with 18 bases between. This CDR3 has 17 residues. Data came from immunoSEQ multiplex PCR; TCRdb stores just in-frame clones and leaves some out. Counted here are approximately 740,000 clones, 80% to 95% occurring once; the ten biggest clones make up about 24%. The chain has TRBV4-1 and TRBJ2-1; the D call may be TRBD1 or TRBD2 (5 bases each). The TCR sequence derives from a man aged 25-40 years in good health. Material: naive CD8+ T cells sorted from blood. CDR3 sequence reads: CASSQVSWLEGNNEQFF. The CDR3 region has the DNA TGCGCCAGCAGCCAAGTATCGTGGCTAGAGGGGAACAATGAGCAGTTCTTC.